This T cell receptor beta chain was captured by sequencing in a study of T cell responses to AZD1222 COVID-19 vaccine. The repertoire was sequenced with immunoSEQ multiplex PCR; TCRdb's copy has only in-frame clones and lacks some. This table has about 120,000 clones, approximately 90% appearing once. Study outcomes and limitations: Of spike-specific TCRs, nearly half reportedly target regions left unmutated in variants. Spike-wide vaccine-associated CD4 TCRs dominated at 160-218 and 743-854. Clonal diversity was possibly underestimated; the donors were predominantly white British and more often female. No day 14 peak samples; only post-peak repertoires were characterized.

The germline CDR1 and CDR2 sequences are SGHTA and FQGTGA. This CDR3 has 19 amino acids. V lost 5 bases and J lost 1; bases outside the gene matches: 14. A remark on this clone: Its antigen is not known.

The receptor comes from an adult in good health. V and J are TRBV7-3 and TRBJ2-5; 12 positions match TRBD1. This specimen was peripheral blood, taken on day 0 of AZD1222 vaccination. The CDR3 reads CASSPPGTGGTLLQETQYF. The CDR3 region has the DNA TGTGCCAGCAGCCCCCCCGGGACAGGGGGCACCCTCCTCCAAGAGACCCAGTACTTC. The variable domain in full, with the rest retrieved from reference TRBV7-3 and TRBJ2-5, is GAGVSQTPSNKVTEKGKYVELRCDPISGHTALYWYRQSLGQGPEFLIYFQGTGAADDSGLPNDRFFAVRPEGSVSTLKIQRTERGDSAVYLCASSPPGTGGTLLQETQYFGPGTRLLVL.